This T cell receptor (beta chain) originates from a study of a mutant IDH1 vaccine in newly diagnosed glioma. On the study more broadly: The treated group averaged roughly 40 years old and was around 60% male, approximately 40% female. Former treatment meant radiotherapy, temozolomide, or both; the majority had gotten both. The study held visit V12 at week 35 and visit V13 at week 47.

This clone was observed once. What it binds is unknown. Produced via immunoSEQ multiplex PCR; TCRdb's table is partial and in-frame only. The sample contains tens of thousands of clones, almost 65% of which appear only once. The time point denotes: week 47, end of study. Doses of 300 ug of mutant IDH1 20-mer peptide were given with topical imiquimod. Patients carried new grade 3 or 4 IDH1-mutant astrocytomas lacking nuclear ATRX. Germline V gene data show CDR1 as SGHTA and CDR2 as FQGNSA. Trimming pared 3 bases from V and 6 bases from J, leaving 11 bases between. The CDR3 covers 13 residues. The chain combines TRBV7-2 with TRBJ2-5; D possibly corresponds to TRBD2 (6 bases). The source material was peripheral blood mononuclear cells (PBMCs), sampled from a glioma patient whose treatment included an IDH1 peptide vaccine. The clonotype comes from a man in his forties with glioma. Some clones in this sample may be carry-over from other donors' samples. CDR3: CASSLDYQKTQYF. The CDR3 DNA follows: TGTGCCAGCAGCTTGGACTACCAGAAGACCCAGTACTTC.